The clone carrying this TCR beta chain was counted many times. Its antigen is unknown. This entry is derived from a study of blood T cells in healthy people across ages. Study-wide points: More naive CD4+ cells and higher diversity marked long-lived donors relative to aged donors.

Through a sample-barcoded 5' primer and a J-beta primer mix, a second PCR was run for 7 to 11 cycles. TCRdb redid the calling of the 5' RACE reads with MiXCR, one entry per CDR3 protein. The sample holds 550,000 to 750,000 distinct CDR3 sequences, about 21% seen once. Germline assignment: CDR1 WSHSY and CDR2 SAAADI. V gave up 6 bases and J gave up 6 bases; unmatched junction bases: 12. This CDR3 region has 16 residues. The receptor's source is a man aged 65 to 79 in good health. The chain links TRBV10-2 to TRBJ2-1; 9 bases align to TRBD2. The sample comprised blood. DNA for the CDR3: TGCGCCAGCAGACGTGCCGGGTCTAGCGGGATCAATGAGCAGTTCTTC. Encoded protein: CASRRAGSSGINEQFF.